This T cell receptor (beta chain) came from a study of T cell responses to AZD1222 COVID-19 vaccine. Study-wide background: It was second doses at about 4 or about 12 weeks that were pooled. Study results and limitations: Baseline seropositives among AZD1222 recipients totaled only five to seven.

Comment on this clone: Its antigen is unidentified.

The CDR3 loop spans 16 amino acids. Germline-derived CDR1 and CDR2 are SGHRS and YFSETQ. Trimming took 0 bases from V and 10 from J; bases not matched to a gene: 7. Some clones are missing from TCRdb's copy, which holds only in-frame ones; the method was immunoSEQ multiplex PCR. The data hold roughly 100,000 clones, with approximately 90% observed a single time. The chain couples TRBV5-1 to TRBJ2-1, with TRBD2 identical over 13 bases. The source material was peripheral blood, sampled on day 0 of AZD1222 vaccination. This clonotype was obtained from an adult in good health. As DNA, the CDR3 is TGCGCCAGCAGCTTGGAGGGACTAGCGGGATCTAGGGAGCAGTTCTTC. This sequence encodes CASSLEGLAGSREQFF.